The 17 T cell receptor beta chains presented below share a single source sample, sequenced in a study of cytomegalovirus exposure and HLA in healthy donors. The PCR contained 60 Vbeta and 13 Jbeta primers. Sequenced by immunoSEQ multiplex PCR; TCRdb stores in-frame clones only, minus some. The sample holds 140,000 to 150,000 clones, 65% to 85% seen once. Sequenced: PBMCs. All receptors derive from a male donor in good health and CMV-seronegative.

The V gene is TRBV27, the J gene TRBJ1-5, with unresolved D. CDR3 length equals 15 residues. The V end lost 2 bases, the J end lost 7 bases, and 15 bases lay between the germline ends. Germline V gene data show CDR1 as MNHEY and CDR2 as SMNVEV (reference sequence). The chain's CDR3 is CASSLAGAHGQPQHF. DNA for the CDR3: TGTGCCAGCAGTTTAGCGGGTGCGCATGGGCAGCCCCAGCATTTT.

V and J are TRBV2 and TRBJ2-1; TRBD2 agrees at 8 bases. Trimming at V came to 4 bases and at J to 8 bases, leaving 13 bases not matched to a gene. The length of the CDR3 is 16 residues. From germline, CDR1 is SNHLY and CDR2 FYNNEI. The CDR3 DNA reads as TGTGCCAGCAGTGCATTTTTCGGCGGGAGGATCGATGAGCAGTTCTTC. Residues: CASSAFFGGRIDEQFF.

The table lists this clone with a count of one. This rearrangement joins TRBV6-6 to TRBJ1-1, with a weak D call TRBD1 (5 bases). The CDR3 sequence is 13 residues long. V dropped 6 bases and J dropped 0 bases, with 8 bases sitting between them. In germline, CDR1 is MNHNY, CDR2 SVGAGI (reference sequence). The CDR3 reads CASSLTVNTEAFF. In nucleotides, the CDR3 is TGTGCCAGCAGCCTGACAGTGAACACTGAAGCTTTCTTT.

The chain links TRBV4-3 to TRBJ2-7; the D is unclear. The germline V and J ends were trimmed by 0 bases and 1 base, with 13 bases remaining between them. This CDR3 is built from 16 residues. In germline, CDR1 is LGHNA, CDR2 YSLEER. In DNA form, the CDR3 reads TGCGCCAGCAGCCAAGATCTAACGAGAAGTTCCTACGAGCAGTACTTC. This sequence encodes CASSQDLTRSSYEQYF.

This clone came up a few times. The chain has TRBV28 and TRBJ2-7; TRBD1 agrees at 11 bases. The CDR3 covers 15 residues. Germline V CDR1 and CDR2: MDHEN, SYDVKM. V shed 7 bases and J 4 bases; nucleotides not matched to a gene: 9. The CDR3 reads CASTITGTGGYEQYF. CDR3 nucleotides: TGTGCCAGCACCATAACCGGGACAGGGGGTTACGAGCAGTACTTC.

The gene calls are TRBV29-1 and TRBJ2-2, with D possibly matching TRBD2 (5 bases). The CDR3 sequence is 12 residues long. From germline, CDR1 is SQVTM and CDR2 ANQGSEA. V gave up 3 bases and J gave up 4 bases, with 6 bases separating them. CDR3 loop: CSVERATGELFF. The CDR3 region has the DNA TGCAGCGTTGAGAGGGCCACCGGGGAGCTGTTTTTT.

The CDR3 protein is CASSPVGGYWGTEAFF. Here the CDR3 DNA reads TGTGCCAGCAGCCCAGTAGGGGGCTATTGGGGCACTGAAGCTTTCTTT. The V and J genes are TRBV7-9 and TRBJ1-1; 7 bases match TRBD1. V dropped 5 bases and J dropped 4; count of bases not matched to a gene: 13. The germline V gene encodes CDR1 SEHNR and CDR2 FQNEAQ (reference sequence). This CDR3 has 16 amino acids.

The CDR3 spells CASSLRTSGGGEQYF. The CDR3 DNA reads as TGTGCCAGCAGCCTCCGGACTAGCGGGGGAGGCGAGCAGTACTTC. J is TRBJ2-7 and V is TRBV27; 13 bases map to TRBD2. CDR1 and CDR2 from the germline V gene are MNHEY and SMNVEV (reference sequence). J gave up 6 bases and V 6 bases, and 8 bases lay outside the gene matches. The CDR3 totals 15 residues.

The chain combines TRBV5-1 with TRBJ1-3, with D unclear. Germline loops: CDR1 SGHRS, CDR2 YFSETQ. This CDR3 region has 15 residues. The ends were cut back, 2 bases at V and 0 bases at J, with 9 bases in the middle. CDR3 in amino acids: CASSLSQYSGNTIYF. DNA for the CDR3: TGCGCCAGCAGCTTAAGTCAGTACTCTGGAAACACCATATATTTT. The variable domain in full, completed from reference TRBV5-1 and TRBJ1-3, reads KAGVTQTPRYLIKTRGQQVTLSCSPISGHRSVSWYQQTPGQGLQFLFEYFSETQRNKGNFPGRFSGRQFSNSRSEMNVSTLELGDSALYLCASSLSQYSGNTIYFGEGSWLTVV.

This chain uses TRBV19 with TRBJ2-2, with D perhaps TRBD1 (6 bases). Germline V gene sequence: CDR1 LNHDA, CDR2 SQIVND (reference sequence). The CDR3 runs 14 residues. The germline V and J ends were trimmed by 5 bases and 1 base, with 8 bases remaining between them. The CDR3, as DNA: TGTGCCAGTAGTGTGGGACAGAACACCGGGGAGCTGTTTTTT. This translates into CASSVGQNTGELFF.

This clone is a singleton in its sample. CDR3: CASSYDSLNTEAFF. CDR3 sequence (DNA): TGTGCCAGCAGTTACGACAGTTTGAACACTGAAGCTTTCTTT. The chain recombines TRBV28 with TRBJ1-1; TRBD1 is a possible D gene (5 bases). CDR1 and CDR2 from the germline V gene are MDHEN and SYDVKM. Trimming left V 4 bases short and J 0 bases short, with 9 bases between. This CDR3 is built from 14 residues.

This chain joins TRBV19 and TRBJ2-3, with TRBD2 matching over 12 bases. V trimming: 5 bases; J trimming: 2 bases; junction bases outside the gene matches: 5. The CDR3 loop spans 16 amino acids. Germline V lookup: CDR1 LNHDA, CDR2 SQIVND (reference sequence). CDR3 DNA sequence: TGTGCCAGTAGTGTAAGACTAGCGGGGGACACAGATACGCAGTATTTT. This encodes CASSVRLAGDTDTQYF.

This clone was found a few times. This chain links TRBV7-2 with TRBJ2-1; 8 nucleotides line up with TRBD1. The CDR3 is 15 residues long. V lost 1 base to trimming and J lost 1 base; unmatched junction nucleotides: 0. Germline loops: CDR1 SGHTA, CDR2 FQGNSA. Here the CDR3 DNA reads TGTGCCAGCAGCTTAGGGGACAGGTCCTACAATGAGCAGTTCTTC. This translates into CASSLGDRSYNEQFF.

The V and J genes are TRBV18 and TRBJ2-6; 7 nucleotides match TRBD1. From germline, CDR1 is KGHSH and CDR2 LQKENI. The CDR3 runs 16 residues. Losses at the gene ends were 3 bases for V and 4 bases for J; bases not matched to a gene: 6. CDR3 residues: CASSPATGVGANVLTF. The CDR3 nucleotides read TGTGCCAGCTCACCGGCTACAGGGGTAGGGGCCAACGTCCTGACTTTC.

CDR3: CASSLYLGRHGYTF. The CDR3 DNA reads as TGTGCCAGCAGTTTATACCTAGGTAGGCATGGCTACACCTTC. The V gene is TRBV28, the J gene TRBJ1-2; D not certain. The CDR3 sequence is 14 residues long. The ends were cut back, 1 base at V and 6 bases at J, with 12 bases in the middle. CDR1 is MDHEN and CDR2 is SYDVKM in the germline V gene.

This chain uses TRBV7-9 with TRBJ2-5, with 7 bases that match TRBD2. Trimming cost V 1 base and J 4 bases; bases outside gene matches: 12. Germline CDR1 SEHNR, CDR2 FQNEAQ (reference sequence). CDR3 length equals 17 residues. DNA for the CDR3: TGTGCCAGCAGCTTAGTTTCCGGGGCTAGCGGAAGAGAGACCCAGTACTTC. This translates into CASSLVSGASGRETQYF. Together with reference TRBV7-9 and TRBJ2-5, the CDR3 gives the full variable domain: DTGVSQNPRHKITKRGQNVTFRCDPISEHNRLYWYRQTLGQGPEFLTYFQNEAQLEKSRLLSDRFSAERPKGSFSTLEIQRTEQGDSAMYLCASSLVSGASGRETQYFGPGTRLLVL.

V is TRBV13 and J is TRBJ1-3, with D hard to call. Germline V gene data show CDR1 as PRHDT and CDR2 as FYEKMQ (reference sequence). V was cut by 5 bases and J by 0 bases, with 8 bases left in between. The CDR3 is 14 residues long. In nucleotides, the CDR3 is TGTGCCAGCAGCCTTCGGGTCTCTGGAAACACCATATATTTT. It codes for CASSLRVSGNTIYF.